The 19 T cell receptor beta chains presented below share a single source sample, sequenced in a study of CD8 T cells in Susac syndrome. When the RNA was reverse transcribed, random hexamers were used with an input of about 0.5 to 1 ug. TCRdb called the immunoSEQ multiplex PCR reads again in MiXCR, with one record for every CDR3 protein. The table has some 140,000 distinct CDR3 sequences, 85% to 95% seen once. Sequencing was performed on CD8+ T cells from PBMCs. These TCRs come from a human donor with Susac syndrome.

The V gene is TRBV14, the J gene TRBJ1-1; TRBD1 matches 9 bases. Trimming cost V 3 bases and J 5 bases; bases outside gene matches: 7. Germline V lookup: CDR1 SGHDN, CDR2 FVKESK. The CDR3 contains 15 residues. CDR3 nucleotide sequence: TGTGCCAGCAGCCACTCACAGGGGGCGGTGACTGAAGCTTTCTTT. It codes for CASSHSQGAVTEAFF.

The chain carries TRBV5-6 and TRBJ2-3, with D possibly matching TRBD2 (5 bases). Germline loops: CDR1 SGHDT, CDR2 YYEEEE. The germline V and J ends were trimmed by 1 base and 4 bases, with 13 bases remaining between them. This CDR3 is built from 15 residues. The CDR3 nucleotides read TGTGCCAGCAGCTTGAGCGTCGGGCGGGCAGATACGCAGTATTTT. Translation: CASSLSVGRADTQYF.

The chain has TRBV20-1 and TRBJ2-5, with D possibly being TRBD1 or TRBD2 (5 bases each). The CDR3 has 16 amino acids. The ends were cut back, 0 bases at V and 1 base at J, with 15 bases in the middle. Germline-derived CDR1 and CDR2 are DFQATT and SNEGSKA (reference sequence). Here the CDR3 reads CSARDRGGTIQETQYF. CDR3 nucleotide sequence: TGCAGTGCTAGAGATCGGGGCGGAACCATCCAAGAGACCCAGTACTTC.

The chain couples TRBV2 to TRBJ1-5, with D hard to call. CDR3 length equals 12 residues. The ends were cut back, 0 bases at V and 4 bases at J, with 1 base in the middle. From germline, CDR1 is SNHLY and CDR2 FYNNEI. DNA of the CDR3: TGTGCCAGCAGTGAAGCTAATCAGCCCCAGCATTTT. Translating it yields CASSEANQPQHF.

The rearrangement links TRBV1 to TRBJ2-3; the table's D call of TRBD2 was not tested on the DNA. TRBV1 corresponds to a pseudogene. The CDR3 has 17 residues. The CDR3 sequence is CTSSVTQLAPELDTQYF. CDR3 nucleotide sequence: TGCACCAGCAGTGTTACTCAACTAGCCCCAGAACTTGATACGCAGTATTTT.

This sequence joins TRBV20-1 and TRBJ1-1; D unresolved. CDR3 length: 12 residues. The V and J ends lost 5 bases and 4 bases respectively, with 11 bases between them. Germline CDR1 DFQATT, CDR2 SNEGSKA (reference sequence). The CDR3 DNA reads as TGCAGTGCTCGGCCACCGGGCACTGAAGCTTTCTTT. Translated, it gives CSARPPGTEAFF.

This chain joins TRBV5-1 and TRBJ1-5; TRBD1 might be the D (6 bases). The CDR3 is made up of 15 amino acids. Per germline, CDR1 SGHRS and CDR2 YFSETQ. The ends were cut back, 0 bases at V and 7 bases at J, with 14 bases in the middle. For the CDR3, the DNA is TGCGCCAGCAGCTTGGATCTGGGGGCAGTCCAGCCCCAGCATTTT. Translated, it gives CASSLDLGAVQPQHF.

The J gene is TRBJ2-2, the V gene TRBV12-3 or TRBV12-4, with a possible D match to TRBD2 (5 bases). V gave up 7 bases and J gave up 5 bases, with 14 bases separating them. The CDR3 covers 14 residues. The CDR3 region is CASIGTGVTGELFF. CDR3 nucleotides: TGTGCCAGCATCGGCACCGGGGTAACCGGGGAGCTGTTTTTT.

This chain uses TRBV27 with TRBJ2-5; either TRBD1 or TRBD2 may fit D (5 bases each). V was trimmed by 1 base and J by 3 bases, leaving 9 bases between them. There are 14 residues in the CDR3. Germline V CDR1 and CDR2: MNHEY, SMNVEV (reference sequence). The CDR3 nucleotides read TGTGCCAGCAGTTTATGGGGGAGTGAAGAGACCCAGTACTTC. Its translation is CASSLWGSEETQYF.

In its sample, this clonotype was seen once. The rearrangement uses TRBV29-1 and TRBJ2-3; TRBD2 matches 16 bases. J gave up 6 bases and V 1 base, and 10 bases lay outside the gene matches. The germline CDR1 and CDR2 sequences are SQVTM and ANQGSEA. The length of the CDR3 is 18 residues. This CDR3 reads CSVEGTGTSGRAWDTQYF. The CDR3, as DNA: TGCAGCGTTGAAGGGACCGGGACTAGCGGGAGGGCCTGGGATACGCAGTATTTT.

V gene TRBV7-8 combines with J gene TRBJ1-3; D not certain. V lost 7 bases and J lost 0, with 10 bases in between. Per germline, CDR1 SGHVS and CDR2 FQNEAQ. The CDR3 runs to 14 residues. This CDR3 reads CASTAGISGNTIYF. The DNA of the CDR3 is TGTGCCAGCACCGCCGGTATCTCTGGAAACACCATATATTTT.

The rearrangement uses TRBV13 and TRBJ2-3, with 7 nucleotides matching TRBD2. CDR1 is PRHDT and CDR2 is FYEKMQ in the germline V gene (reference sequence). The ends lost 3 bases at V and 4 bases at J; junction bases unmatched: 4. CDR3 length: 14 amino acids. The CDR3 DNA is TGTGCCAGCAGCTTGCCCGGACTAGCAGATACGCAGTATTTT. Translating it yields CASSLPGLADTQYF.

J is TRBJ2-7 and V is TRBV15, with D perhaps matching TRBD2 (6 bases). The germline gives CDR1 LNHNV, CDR2 YYDKDF (reference sequence). V gave up 0 bases and J gave up 2 bases, with 11 bases separating them. The CDR3 covers 15 residues. The CDR3 region has the DNA TGTGCCACCAGCAGAGACGGAGGGCTGGCCTACGAGCAGTACTTC. It encodes CATSRDGGLAYEQYF. Full variable domain (outside the CDR3, taken from reference TRBV15 and TRBJ2-7): DAMVIQNPRYQVTQFGKPVTLSCSQTLNHNVMYWYQQKSSQAPKLLFHYYDKDFNNEADTPDNFQSRRPNTSFCFLDIRSPGLGDTAMYLCATSRDGGLAYEQYFGPGTRLTVT.

This rearrangement joins TRBV15 to TRBJ2-5; 7 nucleotides agree with TRBD1. The CDR3 consists of 15 residues. After removal of 3 bases from V and 5 bases from J, the junction contained 9 bases not matched to a gene. Per germline, CDR1 LNHNV and CDR2 YYDKDF (reference sequence). The CDR3 loop reads CATSSGQAAVETQYF. CDR3 sequence (DNA): TGTGCCACCAGCAGCGGACAGGCAGCGGTGGAGACCCAGTACTTC.

The chain combines TRBV9 with TRBJ2-3; the match to TRBD1 covers 8 bases. Unmatched junction bases numbered 4, after V lost 1 base and J lost 0 bases. Germline assignment: CDR1 SGDLS and CDR2 YYNGEE. This CDR3 spans 16 amino acids. The CDR3 DNA sequence: TGTGCCAGCAGCGTACAGGGGGCTATCAGCACAGATACGCAGTATTTT. Translating it yields CASSVQGAISTDTQYF.

V is TRBV11-3 and J is TRBJ2-1; no definite D call. The CDR3 is 13 residues long. Trimming left V 1 base short and J 8 bases short, with 9 bases between. The germline gives CDR1 SGHNT, CDR2 YENEEA. CDR3 sequence reads: CASSLGQLDEQFF. The DNA of the CDR3 is TGTGCCAGCAGCTTAGGCCAGTTGGATGAGCAGTTCTTC.

In its sample, this clonotype was seen a few times. The chain couples TRBV19 to TRBJ2-6, with a possible D match to TRBD1 (5 bases). The CDR3 loop spans 16 amino acids. Germline CDR1 is LNHDA and CDR2 is SQIVND (reference sequence). With 9 bases removed from V and 4 bases from J, the gap between germline ends came to 19 bases. CDR3 bases: TGTGCCAGCACGTCGTGGCAGGGCTCGGGGGCCAACGTCCTGACTTTC. As protein: CASTSWQGSGANVLTF.

CDR3 in amino acids: CASSHGGSYGYTF. The CDR3 DNA follows: TGTGCCAGCAGCCACGGGGGAAGCTATGGCTACACCTTC. The J gene is TRBJ1-2, the V gene TRBV14; the D gene is possibly TRBD1 (5 bases). This CDR3 comprises 13 residues. V lost 3 bases and J lost 4, with 9 bases in between. Germline CDR1 SGHDN, CDR2 FVKESK. Based on the CDR3 plus reference TRBV14 and TRBJ1-2, the full variable domain is EAGVTQFPSHSVIEKGQTVTLRCDPISGHDNLYWYRRVMGKEIKFLLHFVKESKQDESGMPNNRFLAERTGGTYSTLKVQPAELEDSGVYFCASSHGGSYGYTFGSGTRLTVV.

This rearrangement joins TRBV10-3 to TRBJ1-2, with D tentatively TRBD1 (5 bases). V was pared by 4 bases and J by 3 bases, with 18 bases between. Germline assignment: CDR1 ENHRY and CDR2 SYGVKD. The CDR3 spans 16 residues. The DNA for the CDR3 is TGTGCCATCAGTGTACTAGGGCAGGGTATTGACTATGGCTACACCTTC. It specifies CAISVLGQGIDYGYTF.